Below, one TCR beta chain is given with its context. Its antigen remains unidentified. The sample is drawn from a study of T cell responses to AZD1222 COVID-19 vaccine. Study-wide findings and caveats: Females outnumbered males among donors, who were mostly white British; clonal diversity was possibly underestimated.

Clones were sequenced by immunoSEQ multiplex PCR, and TCRdb holds only the in-frame ones, with some missing. The sample shows tens of thousands of clones, about three quarters of them seen only once. This sample comprised peripheral blood, obtained 28 days after the second AZD1222 dose. This sequence originates from an adult who received the AZD1222 COVID-19 vaccine.

DNA for the CDR3: TGTGCCAGCAGCTTTTTTGCAGATACGCAGTATTTT. The encoded protein is CASSFFADTQYF. The chain employs TRBV5-6 and TRBJ2-3, with no clear D. CDR1 and CDR2 from the germline V gene are SGHDT and YYEEEE. The V end was cut by 2 bases, the J end by 4 bases, with 5 bases between. The CDR3 spans 12 residues.